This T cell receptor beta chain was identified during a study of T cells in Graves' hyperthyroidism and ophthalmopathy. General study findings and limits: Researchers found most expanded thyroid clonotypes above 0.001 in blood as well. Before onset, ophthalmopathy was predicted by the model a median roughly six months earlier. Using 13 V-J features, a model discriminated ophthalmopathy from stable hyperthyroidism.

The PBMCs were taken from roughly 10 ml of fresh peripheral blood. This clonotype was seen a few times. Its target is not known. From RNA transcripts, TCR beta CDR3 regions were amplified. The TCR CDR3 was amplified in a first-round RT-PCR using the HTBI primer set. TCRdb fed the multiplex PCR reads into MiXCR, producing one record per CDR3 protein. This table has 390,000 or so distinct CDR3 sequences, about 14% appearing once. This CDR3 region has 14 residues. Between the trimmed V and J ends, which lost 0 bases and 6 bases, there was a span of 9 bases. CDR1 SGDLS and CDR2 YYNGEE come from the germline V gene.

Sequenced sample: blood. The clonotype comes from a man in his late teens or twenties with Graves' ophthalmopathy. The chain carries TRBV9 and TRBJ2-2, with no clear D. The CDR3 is CASSVVARPGELFF. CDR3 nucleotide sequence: TGTGCCAGCAGCGTAGTTGCCAGACCCGGGGAGCTGTTTTTT.